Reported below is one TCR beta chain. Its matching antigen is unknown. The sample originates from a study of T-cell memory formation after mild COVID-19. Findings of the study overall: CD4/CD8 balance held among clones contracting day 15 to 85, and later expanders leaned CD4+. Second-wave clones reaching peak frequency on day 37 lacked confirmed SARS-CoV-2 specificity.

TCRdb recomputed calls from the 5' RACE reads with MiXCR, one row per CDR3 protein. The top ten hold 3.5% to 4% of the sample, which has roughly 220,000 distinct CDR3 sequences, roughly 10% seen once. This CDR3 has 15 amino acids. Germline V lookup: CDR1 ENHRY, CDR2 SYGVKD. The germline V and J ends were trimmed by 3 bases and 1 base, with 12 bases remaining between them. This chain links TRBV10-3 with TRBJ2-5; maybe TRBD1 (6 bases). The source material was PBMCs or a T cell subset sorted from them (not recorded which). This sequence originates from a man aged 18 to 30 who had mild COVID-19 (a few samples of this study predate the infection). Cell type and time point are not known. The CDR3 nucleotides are TGTGCCATCAGTGATAGTACAGGGATCCAAGAGACCCAGTACTTC. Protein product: CAISDSTGIQETQYF.